This is a list of T cell receptor beta chains from one sample in a study of T cell responses to AZD1222 COVID-19 vaccine. Only in-frame clones appear in the TCRdb table, and some are missing; sequencing was by immunoSEQ multiplex PCR. In the table there are about 120,000 clones, around 83% of which are singletons. The sequencing used peripheral blood, collected 28 days after the second AZD1222 dose. The receptor source for this set is an adult who received the AZD1222 COVID-19 vaccine. CDR3s include the opening cysteine and the closing phenylalanine or tryptophan. Fields, in order: CDR3 protein, CDR3 DNA, J gene, V gene, CDR3 length, D gene, clone size. A D gene is named only where the DNA matches it firmly. Clone sizes are given selectively: once, few, many, or a class where the clone is expanded.

CDR3: CAWKAPGSSGNTIYF
DNA: TGTGCCTGGAAGGCTCCGGGGAGCTCTGGAAACACCATATATTTT
J: TRBJ1-3
V: TRBV30
length: 15
D: NA
size: NA

CDR3: CASSPGTGNEKLFF
DNA: TGTGCCAGCAGCCCCGGGACAGGGAATGAAAAACTGTTTTTT
J: TRBJ1-4
V: TRBV4-2
length: 14
D: TRBD1
size: few

CDR3: CASSLPGTVSGNTIYF
DNA: TGTGCCAGCAGCTTACCTGGGACAGTCTCTGGAAACACCATATATTTT
J: TRBJ1-3
V: TRBV7-8
length: 16
D: TRBD1
size: NA

CDR3: CASSYLDKTDTQYF
DNA: TGTGCCAGCAGTTATTTGGACAAAACAGATACGCAGTATTTT
J: TRBJ2-3
V: TRBV6-5
length: 14
D: NA
size: NA

CDR3: CASSEVPASGNQPQHF
DNA: TGTGCCAGCAGTGAGGTGCCCGCGTCAGGCAATCAGCCCCAGCATTTT
J: TRBJ1-5
V: TRBV2
length: 16
D: NA
size: NA

CDR3: CASSRTGSEANEKLFF
DNA: TGTGCCAGCTCACGTACGGGATCTGAAGCTAATGAAAAACTGTTTTTT
J: TRBJ1-4
V: TRBV18
length: 16
D: NA
size: NA

CDR3: CASSPATGNLGNTIYF
DNA: TGTGCCAGCAGTCCGGCGACAGGGAATCTGGGAAACACCATATATTTT
J: TRBJ1-3
V: TRBV28
length: 16
D: TRBD1
size: NA

CDR3: CASSPPTRPGDQYF
DNA: TGTGCCAGCTCACCACCGACGCGTCCGGGGGACCAGTACTTC
J: TRBJ2-5
V: TRBV18
length: 14
D: NA
size: NA

CDR3: CASSYAIEGREQYF
DNA: TGTGCCAGCAGTTACGCCATCGAGGGCCGGGAGCAGTACTTC
J: TRBJ2-7
V: TRBV6-5
length: 14
D: NA
size: once

CDR3: CASSASGGLNTEAFF
DNA: TGTGCCAGCAGTGCGTCGGGGGGCCTTAACACTGAAGCTTTCTTT
J: TRBJ1-1
V: TRBV25-1
length: 15
D: NA
size: NA

CDR3: CASSDHNGAYEQYF
DNA: TGTGCCAGCAGTGACCACAACGGAGCCTACGAGCAGTACTTC
J: TRBJ2-7
V: TRBV6-1
length: 14
D: NA
size: NA

CDR3: CASSLDPSNTIYF
DNA: TGTGCCAGCAGTTTAGACCCGTCAAACACCATATATTTT
J: TRBJ1-3
V: TRBV5-5
length: 13
D: NA
size: NA

CDR3: CASSQESVGAYYNPLYGYTF
DNA: TGTGCCAGCAGCCAAGAAAGCGTAGGGGCCTATTACAACCCTCTCTATGGCTACACCTTC
J: TRBJ1-2
V: TRBV3-1/TRBV3-2
length: 20
D: NA
size: NA

CDR3: CASSLLGDRGSEQYF
DNA: TGCGCCAGCAGCTTGTTAGGGGACAGGGGGAGCGAGCAGTACTTC
J: TRBJ2-7
V: TRBV5-1
length: 15
D: TRBD1
size: NA

CDR3: CASTENMNTEAFF
DNA: TGTGCCAGCACCGAGAACATGAACACTGAAGCTTTCTTT
J: TRBJ1-1
V: TRBV7-6
length: 13
D: NA
size: NA

CDR3: CASSPLRVSEAFF
DNA: TGTGCCAGCAGCCCCCTAAGAGTTAGTGAAGCTTTCTTT
J: TRBJ1-1
V: TRBV4-2
length: 13
D: NA
size: NA

CDR3: CASSHFRDTGELFF
DNA: TGTGCCAGCAGCCACTTTAGGGACACCGGGGAGCTGTTTTTT
J: TRBJ2-2
V: TRBV7-9
length: 14
D: NA
size: NA

CDR3: CASSQGDRGISYEQYF
DNA: TGTGCCAGCAGCCAAGGGGACAGGGGTATCTCCTACGAGCAGTACTTC
J: TRBJ2-7
V: TRBV3-1/TRBV3-2
length: 16
D: TRBD1
size: NA

CDR3: CAWSVSFSGRGSGNTIYF
DNA: TGTGCCTGGAGTGTATCGTTCTCGGGCAGGGGGTCTGGAAACACCATATATTTT
J: TRBJ1-3
V: TRBV30
length: 18
D: TRBD1
size: NA

CDR3: CASSPPGIANEKLFF
DNA: TGTGCCAGCTCACCACCGGGGATAGCTAATGAAAAACTGTTTTTT
J: TRBJ1-4
V: TRBV18
length: 15
D: NA
size: once

CDR3: CASSGLGFLNYDEQFF
DNA: TGCGCCAGCAGCGGCCTCGGGTTCCTTAACTACGATGAGCAGTTCTTC
J: TRBJ2-1
V: TRBV4-1
length: 16
D: NA
size: NA

CDR3: CASRALTGNAETQYF
DNA: TGTGCCAGCAGAGCCCTGACAGGGAATGCGGAGACCCAGTACTTC
J: TRBJ2-5
V: TRBV6-5
length: 15
D: TRBD1
size: NA

CDR3: CASSYTHNSNQPQHF
DNA: TGTGCCAGCAGCTATACCCACAATAGCAATCAGCCCCAGCATTTT
J: TRBJ1-5
V: TRBV7-2
length: 15
D: NA
size: few

CDR3: CASALGVNTEAFF
DNA: TGTGCCAGCGCTTTAGGTGTGAACACTGAAGCTTTCTTT
J: TRBJ1-1
V: TRBV27
length: 13
D: NA
size: NA

CDR3: CSVETGEDYGYTF
DNA: TGCAGCGTTGAGACAGGGGAAGACTATGGCTACACCTTC
J: TRBJ1-2
V: TRBV29-1
length: 13
D: TRBD1
size: NA

CDR3: CATSSGGTSTDTQYF
DNA: TGTGCCACCTCTAGCGGGGGGACTAGCACAGATACGCAGTATTTT
J: TRBJ2-3
V: TRBV10-3
length: 15
D: TRBD2
size: NA

CDR3: CASSYSRGTGYQPQHF
DNA: TGTGCCAGCAGTTACTCGAGGGGGACAGGATATCAGCCCCAGCATTTT
J: TRBJ1-5
V: TRBV6-2/TRBV6-3
length: 16
D: TRBD1
size: once